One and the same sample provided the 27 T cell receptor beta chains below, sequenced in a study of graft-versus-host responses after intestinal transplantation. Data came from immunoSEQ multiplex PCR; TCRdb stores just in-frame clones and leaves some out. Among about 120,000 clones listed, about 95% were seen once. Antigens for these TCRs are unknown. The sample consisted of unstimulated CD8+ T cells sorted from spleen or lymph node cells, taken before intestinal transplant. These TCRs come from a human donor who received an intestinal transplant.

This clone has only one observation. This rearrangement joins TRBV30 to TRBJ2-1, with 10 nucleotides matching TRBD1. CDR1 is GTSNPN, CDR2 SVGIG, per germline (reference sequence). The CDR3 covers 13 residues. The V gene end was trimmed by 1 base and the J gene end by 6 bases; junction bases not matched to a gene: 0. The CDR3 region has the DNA TGTGCCTGGAGTGGGACAGGGGGCAATGAGCAGTTCTTC. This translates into CAWSGTGGNEQFF.

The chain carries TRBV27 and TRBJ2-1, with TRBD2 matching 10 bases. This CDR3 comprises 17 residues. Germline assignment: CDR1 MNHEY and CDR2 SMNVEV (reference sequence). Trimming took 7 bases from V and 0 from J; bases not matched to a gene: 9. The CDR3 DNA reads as TGTGCCAGCAATGGACTAGCGGAAGGAGGCTCCTACAATGAGCAGTTCTTC. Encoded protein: CASNGLAEGGSYNEQFF.

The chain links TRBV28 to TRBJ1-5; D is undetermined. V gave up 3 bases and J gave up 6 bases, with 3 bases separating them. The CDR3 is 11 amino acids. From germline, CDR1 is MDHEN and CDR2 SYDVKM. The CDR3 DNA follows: TGTGCCAGCAGTTTCGGTCAGCCCCAGCATTTT. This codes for CASSFGQPQHF. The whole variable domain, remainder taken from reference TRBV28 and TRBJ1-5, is DVKVTQSSRYLVKRTGEKVFLECVQDMDHENMFWYRQDPGLGLRLIYFSYDVKMKEKGDIPEGYSVSREKKERFSLILESASTNQTSMYLCASSFGQPQHFGDGTRLSIL.

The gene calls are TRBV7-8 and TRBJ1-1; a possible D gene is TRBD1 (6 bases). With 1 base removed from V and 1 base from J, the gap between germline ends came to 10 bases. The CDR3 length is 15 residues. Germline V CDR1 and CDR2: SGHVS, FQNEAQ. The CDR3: CASSLDRGANTEAFF. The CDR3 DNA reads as TGTGCCAGCAGCTTAGATCGGGGGGCGAACACTGAAGCTTTCTTT. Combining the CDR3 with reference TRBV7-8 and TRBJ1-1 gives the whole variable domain GAGVSQSPRYKVAKRGQDVALRCDPISGHVSLFWYQQALGQGPEFLTYFQNEAQLDKSGLPSDRFFAERPEGSVSTLKIQRTQQEDSAVYLCASSLDRGANTEAFFGQGTRLTVV.

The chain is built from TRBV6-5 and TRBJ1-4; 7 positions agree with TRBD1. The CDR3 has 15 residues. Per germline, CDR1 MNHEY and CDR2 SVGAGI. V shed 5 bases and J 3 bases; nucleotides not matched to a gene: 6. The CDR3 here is CASSQPGGSNEKLFF. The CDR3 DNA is TGTGCCAGCAGTCAACCAGGGGGGTCTAATGAAAAACTGTTTTTT.

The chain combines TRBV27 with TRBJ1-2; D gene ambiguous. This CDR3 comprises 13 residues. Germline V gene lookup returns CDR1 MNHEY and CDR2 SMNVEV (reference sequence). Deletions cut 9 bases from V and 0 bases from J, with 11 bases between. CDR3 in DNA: TGTGCCAGTCGTTTAACAGCTAACTATGGCTACACCTTC. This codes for CASRLTANYGYTF.

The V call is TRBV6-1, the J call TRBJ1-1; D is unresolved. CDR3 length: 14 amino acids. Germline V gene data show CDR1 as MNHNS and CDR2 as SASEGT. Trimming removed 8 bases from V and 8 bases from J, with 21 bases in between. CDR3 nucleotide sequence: TGTGCCAGCGTCCCGGTGATTGACACTGAAGAAGCTTTCTTT. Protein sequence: CASVPVIDTEEAFF.

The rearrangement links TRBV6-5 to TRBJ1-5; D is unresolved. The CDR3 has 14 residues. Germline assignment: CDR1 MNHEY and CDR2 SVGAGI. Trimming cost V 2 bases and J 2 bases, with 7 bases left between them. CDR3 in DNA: TGTGCCAGCAGTTACGGGGTTGGCAATCAGCCCCAGCATTTT. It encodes CASSYGVGNQPQHF.

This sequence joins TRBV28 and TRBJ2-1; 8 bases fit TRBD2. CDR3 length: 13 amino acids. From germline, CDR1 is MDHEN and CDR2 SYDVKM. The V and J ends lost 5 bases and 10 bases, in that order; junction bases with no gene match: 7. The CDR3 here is CASSPRAGDEQFF. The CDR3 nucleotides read TGTGCCAGCAGTCCACGAGCGGGAGACGAGCAGTTCTTC.

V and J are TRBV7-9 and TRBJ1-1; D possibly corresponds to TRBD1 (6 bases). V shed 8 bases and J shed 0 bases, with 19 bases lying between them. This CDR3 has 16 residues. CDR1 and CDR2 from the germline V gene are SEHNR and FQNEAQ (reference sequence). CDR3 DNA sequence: TGTGCCAGCGAACAGACCCGACAGGTTTTGAACACTGAAGCTTTCTTT. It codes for CASEQTRQVLNTEAFF.

CDR3 sequence reads: CASSLRGALGIETQYF. In nucleotides, the CDR3 is TGTGCCAGCAGTTTACGGGGGGCGTTGGGGATAGAGACCCAGTACTTC. The chain carries TRBV27 and TRBJ2-5; D is possibly TRBD2 (7 bases). Germline V gene sequence: CDR1 MNHEY, CDR2 SMNVEV (reference sequence). The V end was cut by 2 bases, the J end by 4 bases, with 17 bases between. This CDR3 spans 16 amino acids.

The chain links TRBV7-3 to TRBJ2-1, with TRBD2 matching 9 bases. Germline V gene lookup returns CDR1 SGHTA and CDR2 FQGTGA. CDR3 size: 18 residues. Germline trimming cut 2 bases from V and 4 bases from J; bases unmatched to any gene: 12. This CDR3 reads CASSLARPSSGNYNEQFF. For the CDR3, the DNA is TGTGCCAGCAGCTTAGCCCGCCCCTCTAGCGGGAATTACAATGAGCAGTTCTTC.

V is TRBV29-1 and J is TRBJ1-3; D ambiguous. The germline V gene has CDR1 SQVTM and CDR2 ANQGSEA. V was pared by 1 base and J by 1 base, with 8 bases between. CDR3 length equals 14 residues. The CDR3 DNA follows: TGCAGCGTTGAAGGGGATAGGTCTGGAAACACCATATATTTT. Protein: CSVEGDRSGNTIYF.

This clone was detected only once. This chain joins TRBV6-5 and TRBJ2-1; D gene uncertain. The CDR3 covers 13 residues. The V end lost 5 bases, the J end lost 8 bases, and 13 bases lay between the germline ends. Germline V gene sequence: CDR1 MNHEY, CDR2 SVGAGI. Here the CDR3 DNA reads TGTGCCAGCAGTCTGGTCTGGGAACATGAGCAGTTCTTC. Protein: CASSLVWEHEQFF.

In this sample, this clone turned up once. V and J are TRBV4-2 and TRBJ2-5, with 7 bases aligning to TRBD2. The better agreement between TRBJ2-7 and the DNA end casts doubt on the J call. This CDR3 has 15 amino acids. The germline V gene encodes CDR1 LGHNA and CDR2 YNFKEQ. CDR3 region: CASSQRAGASYEQYF. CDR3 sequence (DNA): TGTGCCAGCAGCCAGAGGGCGGGAGCCTCCTACGAGCAGTACTTC.

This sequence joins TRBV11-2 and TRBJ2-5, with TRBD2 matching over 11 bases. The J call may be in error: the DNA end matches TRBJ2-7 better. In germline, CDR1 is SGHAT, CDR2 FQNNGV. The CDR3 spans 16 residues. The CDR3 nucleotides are TGTGCCAGCAGCCTTAGCGGGAGGGCCTTTTTTAACGAGCAGTACTTC. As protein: CASSLSGRAFFNEQYF.

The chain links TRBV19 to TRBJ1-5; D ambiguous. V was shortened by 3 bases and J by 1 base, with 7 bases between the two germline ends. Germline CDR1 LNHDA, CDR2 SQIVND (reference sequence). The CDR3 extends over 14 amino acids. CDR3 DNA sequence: TGTGCCAGTAGTATCGGCTGGAGCAATCAGCCCCAGCATTTT. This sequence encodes CASSIGWSNQPQHF.

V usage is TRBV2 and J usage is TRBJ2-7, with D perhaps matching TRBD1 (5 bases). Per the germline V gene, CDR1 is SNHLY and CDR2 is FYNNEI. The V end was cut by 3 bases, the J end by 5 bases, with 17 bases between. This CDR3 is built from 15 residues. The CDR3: CASSEGGHSNHEQYF. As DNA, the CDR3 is TGTGCCAGCAGTGAGGGTGGACATTCTAACCACGAGCAGTACTTC.

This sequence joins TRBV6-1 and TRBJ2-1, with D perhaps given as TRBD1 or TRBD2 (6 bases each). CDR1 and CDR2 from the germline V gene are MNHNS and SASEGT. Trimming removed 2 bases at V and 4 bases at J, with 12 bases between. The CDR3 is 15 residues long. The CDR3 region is CASSEYGGGYNEQFF. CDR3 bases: TGTGCCAGCAGTGAATATGGAGGGGGGTACAATGAGCAGTTCTTC.

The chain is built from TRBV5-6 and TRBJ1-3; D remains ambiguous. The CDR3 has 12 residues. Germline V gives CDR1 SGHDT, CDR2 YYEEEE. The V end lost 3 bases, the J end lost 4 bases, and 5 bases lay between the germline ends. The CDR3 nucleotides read TGTGCCAGCAGCTCGGGGGGAAACACCATATATTTT. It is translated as CASSSGGNTIYF.

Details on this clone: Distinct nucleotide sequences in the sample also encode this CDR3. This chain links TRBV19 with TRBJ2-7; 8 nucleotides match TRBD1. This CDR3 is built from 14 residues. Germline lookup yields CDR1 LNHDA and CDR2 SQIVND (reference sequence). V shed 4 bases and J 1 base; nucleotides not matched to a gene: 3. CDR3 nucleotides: TGTGCCAGTAGTACCGGGACAGGTTCCTACGAGCAGTACTTC. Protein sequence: CASSTGTGSYEQYF.

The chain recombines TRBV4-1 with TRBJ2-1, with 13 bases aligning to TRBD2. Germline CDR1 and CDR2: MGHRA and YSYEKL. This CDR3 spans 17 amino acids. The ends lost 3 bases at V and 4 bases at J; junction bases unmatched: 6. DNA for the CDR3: TGCGCCAGCAGCCATGGACTAGCGGGAGTCTCTTACAATGAGCAGTTCTTC. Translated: CASSHGLAGVSYNEQFF.

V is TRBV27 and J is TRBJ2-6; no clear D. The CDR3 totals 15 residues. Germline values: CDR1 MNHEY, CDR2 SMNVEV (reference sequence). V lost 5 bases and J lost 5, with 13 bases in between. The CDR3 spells CASSIRSRRANVLTF. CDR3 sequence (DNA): TGTGCCAGCAGTATACGGAGTCGAAGGGCCAACGTCCTGACTTTC.

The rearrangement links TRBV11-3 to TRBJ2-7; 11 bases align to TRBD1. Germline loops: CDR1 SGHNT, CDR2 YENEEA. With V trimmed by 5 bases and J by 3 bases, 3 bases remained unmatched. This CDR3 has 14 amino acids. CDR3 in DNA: TGTGCCAGCAGCCCGGGACAGGGGGACTACGAGCAGTACTTC. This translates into CASSPGQGDYEQYF.

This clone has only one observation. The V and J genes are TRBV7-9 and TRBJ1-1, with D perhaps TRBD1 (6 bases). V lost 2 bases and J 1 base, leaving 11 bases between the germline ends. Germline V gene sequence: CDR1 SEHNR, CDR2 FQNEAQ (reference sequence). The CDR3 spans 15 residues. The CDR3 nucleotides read TGTGCCAGCAGCTTAAGGGGACAAGCGAACACTGAAGCTTTCTTT. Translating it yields CASSLRGQANTEAFF. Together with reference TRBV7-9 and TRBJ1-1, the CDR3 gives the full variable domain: DTGVSQNPRHKITKRGQNVTFRCDPISEHNRLYWYRQTLGQGPEFLTYFQNEAQLEKSRLLSDRFSAERPKGSFSTLEIQRTEQGDSAMYLCASSLRGQANTEAFFGQGTRLTVV.

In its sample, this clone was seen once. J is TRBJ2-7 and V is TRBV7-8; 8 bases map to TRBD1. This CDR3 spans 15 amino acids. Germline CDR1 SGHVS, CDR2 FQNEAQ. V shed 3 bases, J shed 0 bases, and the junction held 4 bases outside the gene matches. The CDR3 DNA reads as TGTGCCAGCAGCTTCGGACAGGGTCTCTCCTACGAGCAGTACTTC. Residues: CASSFGQGLSYEQYF.

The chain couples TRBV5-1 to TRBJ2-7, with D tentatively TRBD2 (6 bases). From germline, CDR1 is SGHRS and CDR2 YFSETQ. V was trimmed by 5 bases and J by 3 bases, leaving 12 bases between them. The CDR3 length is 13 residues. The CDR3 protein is CASSSAGNYEQYF. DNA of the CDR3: TGCGCCAGCAGTTCCGCGGGAAACTACGAGCAGTACTTC.